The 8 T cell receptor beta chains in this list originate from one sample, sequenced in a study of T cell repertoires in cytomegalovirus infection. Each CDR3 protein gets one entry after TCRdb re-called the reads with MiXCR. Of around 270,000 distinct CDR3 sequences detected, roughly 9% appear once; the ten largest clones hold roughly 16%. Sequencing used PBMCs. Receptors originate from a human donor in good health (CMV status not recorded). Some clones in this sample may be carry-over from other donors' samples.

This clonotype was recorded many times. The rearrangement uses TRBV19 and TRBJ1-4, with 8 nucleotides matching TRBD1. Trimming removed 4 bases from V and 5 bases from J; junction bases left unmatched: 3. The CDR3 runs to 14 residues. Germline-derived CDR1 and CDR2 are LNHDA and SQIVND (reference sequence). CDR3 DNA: TGTGCCAGTAGTAGGACAGGGAAGAATGAAAAACTGTTTTTT. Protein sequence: CASSRTGKNEKLFF.

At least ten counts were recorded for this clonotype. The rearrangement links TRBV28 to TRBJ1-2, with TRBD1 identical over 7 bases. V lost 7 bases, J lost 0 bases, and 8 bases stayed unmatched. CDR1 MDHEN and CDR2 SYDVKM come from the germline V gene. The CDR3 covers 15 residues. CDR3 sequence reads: CASIYGTVSNYGYTF. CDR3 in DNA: TGTGCCAGCATCTACGGGACAGTCTCTAACTATGGCTACACCTTC.

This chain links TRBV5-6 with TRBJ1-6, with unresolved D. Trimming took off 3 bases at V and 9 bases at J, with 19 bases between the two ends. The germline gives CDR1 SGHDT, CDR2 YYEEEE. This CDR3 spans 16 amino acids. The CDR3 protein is CASSSGLAGLSSPLHF. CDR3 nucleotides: TGTGCCAGCAGCTCTGGCCTCGCGGGGTTGAGTTCACCCCTCCACTTT.

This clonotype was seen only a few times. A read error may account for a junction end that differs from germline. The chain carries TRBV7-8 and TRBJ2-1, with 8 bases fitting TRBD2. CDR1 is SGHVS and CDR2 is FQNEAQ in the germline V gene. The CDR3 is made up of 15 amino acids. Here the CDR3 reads CASSLGAGEPNEQFF. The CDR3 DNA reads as TGTGCCAGTAGCTTAGGAGCGGGAGAACCCAATGAGCAGTTCTTC. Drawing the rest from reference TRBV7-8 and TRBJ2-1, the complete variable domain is GAGVSQSPRYKVAKRGQDVALRCDPISGHVSLFWYQQALGQGPEFLTYFQNEAQLDKSGLPSDRFFAERPEGSVSTLKIQRTQQEDSAVYLCASSLGAGEPNEQFFGPGTRLTVL.

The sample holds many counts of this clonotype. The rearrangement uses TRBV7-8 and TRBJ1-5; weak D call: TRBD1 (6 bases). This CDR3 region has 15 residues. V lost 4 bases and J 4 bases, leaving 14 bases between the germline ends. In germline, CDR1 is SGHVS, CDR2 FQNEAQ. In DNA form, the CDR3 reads TGTGCCAGCAGCTCAGGGGTGGGGGGTAATCAGCCCCAGCATTTT. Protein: CASSSGVGGNQPQHF.

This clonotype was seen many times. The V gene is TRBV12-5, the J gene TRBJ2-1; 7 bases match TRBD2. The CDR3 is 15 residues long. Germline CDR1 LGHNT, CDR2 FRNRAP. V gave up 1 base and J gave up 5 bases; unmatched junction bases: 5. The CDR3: CASGLASGGNNEQFF. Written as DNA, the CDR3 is TGTGCTAGTGGTTTGGCCTCGGGGGGAAACAATGAGCAGTTCTTC.

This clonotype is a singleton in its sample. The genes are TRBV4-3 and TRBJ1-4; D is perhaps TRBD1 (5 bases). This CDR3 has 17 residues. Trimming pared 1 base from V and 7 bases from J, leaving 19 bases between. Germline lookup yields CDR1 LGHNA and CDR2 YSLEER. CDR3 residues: CASSQGQPSRRSEKLFF. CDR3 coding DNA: TGCGCCAGCAGCCAAGGACAGCCCTCTCGGCGGAGTGAAAAACTGTTTTTT.

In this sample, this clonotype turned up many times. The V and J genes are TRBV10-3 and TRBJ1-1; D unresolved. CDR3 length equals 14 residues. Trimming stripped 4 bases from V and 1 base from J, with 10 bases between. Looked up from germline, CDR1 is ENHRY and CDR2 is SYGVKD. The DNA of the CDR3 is TGTGCCATCAGTGGGTCGGGGAGGAACACTGAAGCTTTCTTT. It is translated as CAISGSGRNTEAFF.